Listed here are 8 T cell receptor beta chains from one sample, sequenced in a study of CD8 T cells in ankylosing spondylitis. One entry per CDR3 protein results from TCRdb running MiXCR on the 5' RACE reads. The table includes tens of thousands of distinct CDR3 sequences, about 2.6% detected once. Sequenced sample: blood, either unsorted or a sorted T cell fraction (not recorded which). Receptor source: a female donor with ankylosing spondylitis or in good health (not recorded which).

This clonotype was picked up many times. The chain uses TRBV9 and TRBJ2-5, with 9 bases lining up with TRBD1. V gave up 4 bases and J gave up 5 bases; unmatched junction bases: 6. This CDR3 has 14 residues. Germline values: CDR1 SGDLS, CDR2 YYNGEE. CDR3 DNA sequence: TGTGCCAGCAGCACTTGGACAGGGGCCGAGACCCAGTACTTC. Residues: CASSTWTGAETQYF.

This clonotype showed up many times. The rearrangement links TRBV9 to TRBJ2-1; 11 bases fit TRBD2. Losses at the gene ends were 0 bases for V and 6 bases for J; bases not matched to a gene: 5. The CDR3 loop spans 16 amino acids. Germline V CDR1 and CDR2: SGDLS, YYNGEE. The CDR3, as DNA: TGTGCCAGCAGCGTAGCGCCTAGCGGGGGGACCAATGAGCAGTTCTTC. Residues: CASSVAPSGGTNEQFF. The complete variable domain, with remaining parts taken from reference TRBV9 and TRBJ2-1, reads DSGVTQTPKHLITATGQRVTLRCSPRSGDLSVYWYQQSLDQGLQFLIQYYNGEERAKGNILERFSAQQFPDLHSELNLSSLELGDSALYFCASSVAPSGGTNEQFFGPGTRLTVL.

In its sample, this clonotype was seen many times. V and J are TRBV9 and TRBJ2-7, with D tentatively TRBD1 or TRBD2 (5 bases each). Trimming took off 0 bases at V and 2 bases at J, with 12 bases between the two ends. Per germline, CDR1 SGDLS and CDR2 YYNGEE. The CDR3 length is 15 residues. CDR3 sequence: CASSVGVREPYEQYF. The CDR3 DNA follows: TGTGCCAGCAGCGTAGGCGTCAGGGAGCCCTACGAGCAGTACTTC.

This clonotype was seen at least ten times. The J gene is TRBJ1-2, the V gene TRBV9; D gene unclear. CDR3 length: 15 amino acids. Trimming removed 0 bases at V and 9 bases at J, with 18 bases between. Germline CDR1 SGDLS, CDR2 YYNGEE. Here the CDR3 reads CASSVGSGPTTRYTF. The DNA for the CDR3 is TGTGCCAGCAGCGTAGGGTCCGGGCCTACGACACGCTACACCTTC.

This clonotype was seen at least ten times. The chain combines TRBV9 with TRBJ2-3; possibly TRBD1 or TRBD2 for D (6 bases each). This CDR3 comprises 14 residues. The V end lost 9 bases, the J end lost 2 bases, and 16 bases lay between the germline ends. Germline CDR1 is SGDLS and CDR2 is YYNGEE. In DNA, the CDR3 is TGTGCCACGAGTCGGGGGCCACCCACAGATACGCAGTATTTT. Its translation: CATSRGPPTDTQYF.

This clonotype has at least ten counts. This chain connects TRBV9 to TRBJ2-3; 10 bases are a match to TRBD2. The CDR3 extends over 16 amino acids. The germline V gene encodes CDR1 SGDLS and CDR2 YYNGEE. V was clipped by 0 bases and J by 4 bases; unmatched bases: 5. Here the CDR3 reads CASSVGSLAGADTQYF. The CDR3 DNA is TGTGCCAGCAGCGTAGGCAGCCTAGCGGGGGCAGATACGCAGTATTTT.

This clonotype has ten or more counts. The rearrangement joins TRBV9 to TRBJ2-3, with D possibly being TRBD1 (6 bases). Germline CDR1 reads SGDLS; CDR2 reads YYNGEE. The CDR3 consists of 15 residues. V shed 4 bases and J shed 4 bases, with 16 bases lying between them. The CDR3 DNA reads TGTGCCAGCAGCTATTCGACAGGTTCCCCAGATACGCAGTATTTT. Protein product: CASSYSTGSPDTQYF.

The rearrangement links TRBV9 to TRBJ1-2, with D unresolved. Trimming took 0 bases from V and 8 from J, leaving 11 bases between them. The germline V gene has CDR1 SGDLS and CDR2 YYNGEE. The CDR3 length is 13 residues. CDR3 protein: CASSVDSRPGYTF. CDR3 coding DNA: TGTGCCAGCAGCGTAGACAGCAGGCCGGGCTACACCTTC.